This TCR beta chain was profiled in a study of blood T cell repertoires in COVID-19. Study-level background: Samples of COVID-19 (acute and convalescent) were obtained from the United States, Italy and Spain. The analysed material was cDNA or gDNA that came from T cells, B-cell-depleted T cells, or PBMCs.

Authors' processing steps: Estimation of nucleated cell counts was performed using reference gene primer amplification. TCRdb's copy holds only in-frame clones and misses some; the assay was immunoSEQ multiplex PCR. V and J calls and clone size come straight from that table; D and trimming were deduced from the DNA. The data contain about 78,000 clones, roughly 80% of them singletons. CDR3 length: 15 amino acids. Trimming at V came to 6 bases and at J to 3 bases, leaving 8 bases not matched to a gene. The germline V gene has CDR1 KGHSH and CDR2 LQKENI. The genes are TRBV18 and TRBJ1-1, with 9 bases aligning to TRBD1. Sequenced input: peripheral blood. The origin of this receptor is a human donor in a cohort sampled during active COVID-19. The CDR3, as DNA: TGTGCCAGCTCCCCCACAGGGGGCCCCGACACTGAAGCTTTCTTT. Its translation: CASSPTGGPDTEAFF. Complete variable domain (other parts from reference TRBV18 and TRBJ1-1): NAGVMQNPRHLVRRRGQEARLRCSPMKGHSHVYWYRQLPEEGLKFMVYLQKENIIDESGMPKERFSAEFPKEGPSILRIQQVVRGDSAAYFCASSPTGGPDTEAFFGQGTRLTVV.